This record covers a single T cell receptor beta chain. This specimen comes from a study of identical twins. Germline V gives CDR1 LNHDA, CDR2 SQIVND (reference sequence). The CDR3 sequence is 14 residues long. Trimming stripped 0 bases from V and 4 bases from J, with 8 bases between. TCRdb used MiXCR to reprocess the 5' RACE reads, holding one entry per CDR3 protein. The sample lists over 600,000 distinct CDR3 sequences, approximately 22% occurring once. The same sample was also studied in work on T cells expressing NK-cell markers.

V usage is TRBV19 and J usage is TRBJ2-3; D uncertain. This TCR was sampled from a woman aged 18 to 35 in good health. The sequenced material came from PBMCs. CDR3 DNA sequence: TGTGCCAGTAGTATAGAAGGAGCTGCAGATACGCAGTATTTT. It encodes CASSIEGAADTQYF.